This passage covers 28 T cell receptor beta chains from one sample sequenced in a study of molecular identifiers for immune sequencing clone quantification. From the PCR reads, TCRdb called clonotypes with MiXCR, one entry per CDR3 protein. The sample yields about 630,000 distinct CDR3 sequences, 25% seen once. Material: naive CD8+ T cells from blood, with Jurkat cell RNA spiked in. Subset meaning: FACS-sorted CD8+CD4-CCR7+CD45RA+ naive T cells. These receptors were collected from a human donor in good health. Some libraries in this study had Jurkat cell RNA spiked in.

This clonotype was seen a few times. This rearrangement joins TRBV25-1 to TRBJ2-3; a weak D match, TRBD2 (5 bases). Between the trimmed V and J ends, which lost 2 bases and 5 bases, there was a span of 11 bases. CDR1 and CDR2 from the germline V gene are MGHDK and SYGVNS. The CDR3 covers 14 residues. The CDR3 loop reads CASSERRVVDTQYF. For the CDR3, the DNA is TGTGCCAGCAGTGAACGGCGGGTGGTAGATACGCAGTATTTT.

V gene TRBV15 combines with J gene TRBJ2-2, with TRBD1 identical over 10 bases. The CDR3 spans 16 residues. V trimming: 5 bases; J trimming: 7 bases; junction bases outside the gene matches: 10. Germline CDR1 LNHNV, CDR2 YYDKDF (reference sequence). The CDR3 bases are TGTGCCACCAGCCGTTACAGACAGGGGGCGGGCGGGGAGCTGTTTTTT. Amino acids: CATSRYRQGAGGELFF.

V gene TRBV20-1 combines with J gene TRBJ1-2; 10 bases match TRBD1. Trimming took 1 base from V and 4 from J; bases not matched to a gene: 6. CDR1 is DFQATT and CDR2 is SNEGSKA in the germline V gene (reference sequence). The CDR3 length is 15 residues. The CDR3 region is CSARVKGTGAYGYTF. DNA for the CDR3: TGCAGTGCTAGAGTAAAAGGGACAGGGGCCTATGGCTACACCTTC.

This clonotype was recorded many times. The chain employs TRBV27 and TRBJ1-1; tentatively, D is TRBD1 (6 bases). Germline V gene data show CDR1 as MNHEY and CDR2 as SMNVEV (reference sequence). The V end lost 5 bases, the J end lost 4 bases, and 11 bases lay between the germline ends. The CDR3 has 13 amino acids. CDR3 DNA sequence: TGTGCCAGCAGTCCCACAGGGTTCACTGAAGCTTTCTTT. Protein product: CASSPTGFTEAFF.

On this clonotype: A much more abundant neighbour one base away suggests this may be a read error. The chain links TRBV7-9 to TRBJ1-5; D is possibly TRBD1 (5 bases). The germline V gene has CDR1 SEHNR and CDR2 FQNEAQ (reference sequence). V lost 5 bases to trimming and J lost 0 bases, with 11 bases between them. CDR3 length equals 15 residues. The CDR3 sequence: CASSPDIDSNQPQHF. For the CDR3, the DNA is TGTGCCAGCAGCCCGGACATAGATAGCAATCAGCCCCAGCATTTT.

This clonotype was detected a few times. J is TRBJ2-4 and V is TRBV28; tentative D call: TRBD2 (5 bases). This CDR3 has 20 amino acids. Germline V gene sequence: CDR1 MDHEN, CDR2 SYDVKM. Trimming cost V 5 bases and J 0 bases, with 26 bases left between them. For the CDR3, the DNA is TGTGCCAGCAGTACCCTGACGAGGGCCCCCCTCCCCGGAGCCAAAAACATTCAGTACTTC. The encoded protein is CASSTLTRAPLPGAKNIQYF.

In the case of this clonotype: A clone one base away is much larger, so this may be a read error. The rearrangement links TRBV4-2 to TRBJ2-7; the D is unclear. Germline values: CDR1 LGHNA, CDR2 YNFKEQ. The CDR3 loop spans 13 amino acids. The CDR3 here is CASSQEALYEQNF. CDR3 in DNA: TGTGCCAGCAGCCAAGAGGCCCTCTACGAGCAGAACTTC.

This clonotype has just a few counts. V usage is TRBV29-1 and J usage is TRBJ2-3; TRBD2 matches at 7 bases. The CDR3 has 11 amino acids. Germline CDR1 and CDR2: SQVTM and ANQGSEA. CDR3 sequence reads: CSPWGGDTQYF. CDR3 nucleotides: TGCAGTCCGTGGGGGGGGGATACGCAGTATTTT.

The sample holds a few counts of this clonotype. The chain joins TRBV20-1 to TRBJ2-4, with TRBD2 matching 10 bases. The CDR3 has 17 residues. Germline V CDR1 and CDR2: DFQATT, SNEGSKA (reference sequence). With V trimmed by 6 bases and J by 3 bases, 14 bases remained unmatched. This CDR3 reads CSALSPASGRDKNIQYF. CDR3 coding DNA: TGCAGTGCCCTGTCCCCGGCTAGCGGGAGAGACAAAAACATTCAGTACTTC.

This clonotype was detected a few times. The V gene is TRBV30, the J gene TRBJ1-5; D call uncertain. This CDR3 region has 13 residues. Trimming removed 2 bases at V and 7 bases at J, with 12 bases between. CDR1 is GTSNPN, CDR2 SVGIG, per germline (reference sequence). CDR3 residues: CAWSTSPRQPQHF. In nucleotides, the CDR3 is TGTGCCTGGAGTACCTCTCCCAGGCAGCCCCAGCATTTT.

This clonotype occurred once. A read error is possible here, since a much larger clone lies one base away. The rearrangement joins TRBV12-3 or TRBV12-4 to TRBJ2-5; TRBD2 is a possible D gene (6 bases). The CDR3 consists of 11 residues. The V end lost 8 bases, the J end lost 9 bases, and 13 bases lay between the germline ends. The CDR3 reads CASGSPGAQYF. CDR3 in DNA: TGTGCCAGCGGCTCGCCGGGGGCCCAGTACTTC.

This clonotype has a count of ten or more. The V gene is TRBV4-1, the J gene TRBJ2-5; D remains ambiguous. Trimming removed 2 bases from V and 5 bases from J, with 6 bases in between. This CDR3 comprises 12 residues. Per germline, CDR1 MGHRA and CDR2 YSYEKL. The CDR3 reads CASSQTAETQYF. CDR3 DNA sequence: TGCGCCAGCAGCCAAACGGCGGAGACCCAGTACTTC.

This clonotype was observed at least ten times. The J gene is TRBJ2-3, the V gene TRBV7-8; D may be TRBD2 (5 bases). Trimming removed 8 bases at V and 4 bases at J, with 16 bases between. Per the germline V gene, CDR1 is SGHVS and CDR2 is FQNEAQ. The CDR3 runs 14 residues. This CDR3 is CASSGIPVSDTQYF. CDR3 sequence (DNA): TGTGCCAGCTCCGGGATCCCAGTTTCAGATACGCAGTATTTT.

This clonotype was observed many times. The chain employs TRBV4-3 and TRBJ1-3, with D unclear. Germline V lookup: CDR1 LGHNA, CDR2 YSLEER. The CDR3 has 15 residues. Trimming removed 0 bases from V and 8 bases from J, with 14 bases in between. This chain's CDR3 is CASSQERPVADTIYF. In DNA, the CDR3 is TGCGCCAGCAGCCAAGAACGCCCAGTTGCAGACACCATATATTTT.

As regards this clonotype: Its ends do not fully match the called genes, so a read error is possible. CDR3 loop: CAISYSGGQPQHF. The CDR3 DNA reads as TGTGCCATCAGTTACTCGGGGGGTCAGCCCCAGCATTTT. The chain links TRBV6-5 to TRBJ1-5, with a tentative D call TRBD1 (5 bases). The CDR3 is made up of 13 amino acids. Germline-derived CDR1 and CDR2 are MNHEY and SVGAGI.

This clonotype was seen many times. The chain links TRBV20-1 to TRBJ2-7; tentative D call: TRBD1 (5 bases). This CDR3 contains 13 residues. V dropped 5 bases and J dropped 0 bases, with 11 bases sitting between them. Germline CDR1 reads DFQATT; CDR2 reads SNEGSKA (reference sequence). The CDR3 loop reads CSADPDSSYEQYF. CDR3 DNA: TGCAGTGCTGATCCCGACAGCTCCTACGAGCAGTACTTC.

The CDR3 DNA follows: TGTGCCACCAGCACACCCTTAGAGATTTACAGTGCAACTAATGAAAAACTGTTTTTT. This encodes CATSTPLEIYSATNEKLFF. The chain couples TRBV15 to TRBJ1-4; D is unclear. The CDR3 runs to 19 residues. Trimming shortened V by 4 bases and J by 0 bases, and 21 bases separated the two germline ends. CDR1 and CDR2 (germline): LNHNV, YYDKDF (reference sequence).

J is TRBJ2-5 and V is TRBV24-1; 8 bases agree with TRBD1. This CDR3 comprises 14 residues. CDR1 KGHDR and CDR2 SFDVKD come from the germline V gene. V gave up 4 bases and J gave up 3 bases; unmatched junction bases: 3. The CDR3 sequence: CATSDGQGKETQYF. The DNA of the CDR3 is TGTGCCACCAGTGACGGACAGGGAAAAGAGACCCAGTACTTC.

This clonotype occurred a few times. V gene TRBV12-3 or TRBV12-4 combines with J gene TRBJ2-2; no clear D gene. Trimming removed 6 bases from V and 4 bases from J, with 9 bases in between. The CDR3 is 13 residues long. For the CDR3, the DNA is TGTGCCAGCAGGACAATTTTCACCGGGGAGCTGTTTTTT. This gives the protein CASRTIFTGELFF.

This clonotype was counted only a few times. V and J are TRBV15 and TRBJ1-5; D is uncertain. V was clipped by 0 bases and J by 0 bases, with 9 bases between them. CDR3 size: 16 residues. Per the germline V gene, CDR1 is LNHNV and CDR2 is YYDKDF (reference sequence). CDR3 sequence: CATSRDRSYSNQPQHF. For the CDR3, the DNA is TGTGCCACCAGCAGAGACAGAAGTTATAGCAATCAGCCCCAGCATTTT.

This clonotype was detected ten times or more. The chain links TRBV15 to TRBJ2-3, with D possibly matching TRBD1 (6 bases). This CDR3 contains 13 residues. Germline V lookup: CDR1 LNHNV, CDR2 YYDKDF (reference sequence). V lost 4 bases, J lost 5 bases, and 10 bases lay in between. This chain's CDR3 is CATSTGAGDTQYF. CDR3 in DNA: TGTGCCACCAGCACAGGGGCGGGAGATACGCAGTATTTT. The full variable domain, its missing parts supplied by reference TRBV15 and TRBJ2-3, is DAMVIQNPRYQVTQFGKPVTLSCSQTLNHNVMYWYQQKSSQAPKLLFHYYDKDFNNEADTPDNFQSRRPNTSFCFLDIRSPGLGDTAMYLCATSTGAGDTQYFGPGTRLTVL.

In its sample, this clonotype was seen many times. J is TRBJ1-1 and V is TRBV5-1, with D maybe TRBD1 (5 bases). The ends were cut back, 5 bases at V and 3 bases at J, with 17 bases in the middle. In germline, CDR1 is SGHRS, CDR2 YFSETQ. The CDR3 totals 15 residues. DNA for the CDR3: TGCGCCAGCAGGGGTTTAAGGCTGGGGGACACTGAAGCTTTCTTT. As protein: CASRGLRLGDTEAFF. Full variable domain (missing parts from reference TRBV5-1 and TRBJ1-1): KAGVTQTPRYLIKTRGQQVTLSCSPISGHRSVSWYQQTPGQGLQFLFEYFSETQRNKGNFPGRFSGRQFSNSRSEMNVSTLELGDSALYLCASRGLRLGDTEAFFGQGTRLTVV.

Ten or more counts support this clonotype. V is TRBV30 and J is TRBJ1-1, with D hard to call. Looked up from germline, CDR1 is GTSNPN and CDR2 is SVGIG (reference sequence). With 1 base removed from V and 5 bases from J, the gap between germline ends came to 2 bases. CDR3 length: 10 amino acids. The CDR3: CAWSGTEAFF. The CDR3 nucleotides read TGTGCCTGGAGTGGTACTGAAGCTTTCTTT.

The chain is built from TRBV20-1 and TRBJ1-2; 8 positions match TRBD1. The ends lost 2 bases at V and 6 bases at J; junction bases unmatched: 8. CDR1 is DFQATT and CDR2 is SNEGSKA in the germline V gene (reference sequence). This CDR3 is built from 14 residues. The CDR3 spells CSARRTGGVNGYTF. The CDR3, as DNA: TGCAGTGCTAGAAGAACAGGGGGAGTAAATGGCTACACCTTC.

Note on this clonotype: A much larger clone sits a single nucleotide away, making a read error possible. CDR3 DNA: TGCAGTGCTAGAACCACCTCAGGAGCGGGGGACGAGCCCCAGTACTTC. The encoded protein is CSARTTSGAGDEPQYF. J is TRBJ2-5 and V is TRBV20-1; TRBD2 agrees at 8 bases. With V trimmed by 2 bases and J by 9 bases, 17 bases remained unmatched. Germline CDR1 DFQATT, CDR2 SNEGSKA (reference sequence). The CDR3 has 16 amino acids.

This sequence joins TRBV14 and TRBJ1-4; TRBD1 aligns across 8 bases. Germline V gene lookup returns CDR1 SGHDN and CDR2 FVKESK. V lost 6 bases and J lost 7; bases outside the gene matches: 7. CDR3 length: 14 residues. The CDR3 region is CASRHQGAGEKLFF. CDR3 nucleotide sequence: TGTGCCAGCAGACACCAGGGGGCGGGTGAAAAACTGTTTTTT.

The V and J genes are TRBV7-9 and TRBJ2-1; perhaps TRBD1 as D (6 bases). Trimming left V 5 bases short and J 6 bases short, with 11 bases between. The V gene's germline CDR1 is SEHNR and CDR2 FQNEAQ (reference sequence). This CDR3 region has 13 residues. The CDR3 here is CASSPGQSNEQFF. In nucleotides, the CDR3 is TGTGCCAGCAGCCCCGGACAGAGCAATGAGCAGTTCTTC.

For this clonotype: A much larger clone differs by one base, so this may be a read error. This chain uses TRBV4-3 with TRBJ1-3, with a weak D call TRBD1 (6 bases). CDR1 and CDR2 from the germline V gene are LGHNA and YSLEER. The CDR3 runs to 16 residues. The CDR3 spells CASSYRDTGSGITIYF. CDR3 nucleotide sequence: TGCGCCAGCAGCTACCGGGACACTGGCTCTGGAATCACCATATATTTT.